This TCR beta chain appears in the sequencing data of a study of blood T cell repertoires in COVID-19. About the study: The United States, Italy and Spain supplied acute and convalescent COVID-19 samples. T cells, B-cell-depleted T cells, or PBMCs supplied cDNA or gDNA.

In the original workflow: Quantification of nucleated cells was approximated via reference gene primer amplification. Clones were sequenced by immunoSEQ multiplex PCR, and TCRdb holds only the in-frame ones, with some missing. V and J calls and clone size are copied from that table; D and trimming were computed from the DNA. The profile shows some 120,000 clones, roughly four fifths of them singletons. The V and J ends lost 4 bases and 9 bases respectively, with 11 bases between them. Germline CDR1 and CDR2: SGDLS and YYNGEE. This CDR3 region has 12 residues. This TCR was sampled from a human donor in a cohort sampled during active COVID-19. This sequence joins TRBV9 and TRBJ2-1, with a weak D call TRBD2 (6 bases). What was sequenced was peripheral blood. CDR3 sequence reads: CASSPVGGEQFF. Written as DNA, the CDR3 is TGTGCCAGCAGCCCCGTGGGGGGTGAGCAGTTCTTC.